One sample yielded the 12 T cell receptor beta chains listed below, sequenced in a study of T cell changes during pregnancy in multiple sclerosis (dated by TCRdb to about 2019). Library generation was performed with the immunoSEQ multiplex PCR assay. TCRdb stores this immuneACCESS table with in-frame sequences only. Part of the clones is absent; in the studies checked, under half of the shortfall reflects unresolved V genes, and no reason is known for the rest. The sample table lists 50,000 or so clones, approximately 91% of them with a count of one. The leading ten clones occupy 10% of the sample. The specimen was CD8+ T cells from peripheral blood mononuclear cells, collected after pregnancy. The receptor set was obtained from a female donor with multiple sclerosis, enrolled in a pregnancy study.

This chain connects TRBV9 to TRBJ1-2, with D possibly matching TRBD1 (5 bases). The CDR3 sequence is 14 residues long. Trimming removed 3 bases from V and 4 bases from J, with 13 bases in between. CDR1 SGDLS and CDR2 YYNGEE come from the germline V gene. As DNA, the CDR3 is TGTGCCAGCAGCGACGGCAGGGATATCTATGGCTACACCTTC. It encodes CASSDGRDIYGYTF. The full variable domain, rest sourced from reference TRBV9 and TRBJ1-2, is DSGVTQTPKHLITATGQRVTLRCSPRSGDLSVYWYQQSLDQGLQFLIQYYNGEERAKGNILERFSAQQFPDLHSELNLSSLELGDSALYFCASSDGRDIYGYTFGSGTRLTVV.

This chain joins TRBV13 and TRBJ1-1; tentatively, D is TRBD1 (5 bases). This CDR3 is built from 14 residues. In germline, CDR1 is PRHDT, CDR2 FYEKMQ (reference sequence). The germline V and J ends were trimmed by 0 bases and 3 bases, with 8 bases remaining between them. As DNA, the CDR3 is TGTGCCAGCAGCTTAGGGGCAGGGTACACTGAAGCTTTCTTT. Protein: CASSLGAGYTEAFF.

The chain has TRBV6-1 and TRBJ1-5, with D possibly TRBD1 on 5 matching bases. This CDR3 contains 15 residues. Germline assignment: CDR1 MNHNS and CDR2 SASEGT. The ends were cut back, 10 bases at V and 0 bases at J, with 16 bases in the middle. DNA of the CDR3: TGTGCCATCCACCCCCCCAGGGTTAGCAATCAGCCCCAGCATTTT. It is translated as CAIHPPRVSNQPQHF.

Only one count was recorded for this clone. The V gene is TRBV7-6, the J gene TRBJ2-1; D possibly corresponds to TRBD1 (6 bases). This CDR3 comprises 13 residues. Trimming cost V 5 bases and J 5 bases, with 10 bases left between them. The V gene's germline CDR1 is SGHVS and CDR2 FNYEAQ. CDR3 sequence: CASSPWTDNEQFF. The CDR3 bases are TGTGCCAGCAGCCCCTGGACAGACAATGAGCAGTTCTTC.

The chain has TRBV5-5 and TRBJ2-1, with D possibly being TRBD2 (6 bases). V lost 0 bases and J 9 bases, leaving 10 bases between the germline ends. This CDR3 has 13 amino acids. CDR1 and CDR2 (germline): SGHKS, YYEKEE (reference sequence). The CDR3 region has the DNA TGTGCCAGCAGCTTGGGGGGACTGGGTGAGCAGTTCTTC. It translates to CASSLGGLGEQFF.

CDR3 DNA sequence: TGTGCCTGGAGTGTAACCGACAGGCGCCAACCGCCCCTCCACTTT. Translation: CAWSVTDRRQPPLHF. The chain employs TRBV30 and TRBJ1-6; weak D call: TRBD1 (6 bases). The CDR3 is made up of 15 amino acids. The germline V and J ends were trimmed by 0 bases and 13 bases, with 19 bases remaining between them. The V gene's germline CDR1 is GTSNPN and CDR2 SVGIG (reference sequence).

V usage is TRBV2 and J usage is TRBJ2-7, with D possibly matching TRBD1 (6 bases). The CDR3 runs 14 residues. Deletions cut 7 bases from V and 4 bases from J, with 17 bases between. Germline V gene data show CDR1 as SNHLY and CDR2 as FYNNEI. The CDR3 nucleotides read TGTGCCAGCACCACCAGGCAGGGGAGATACGAGCAGTACTTC. Translating it yields CASTTRQGRYEQYF. Drawing the rest from reference TRBV2 and TRBJ2-7, the complete variable domain is EPEVTQTPSHQVTQMGQEVILRCVPISNHLYFYWYRQILGQKVEFLVSFYNNEISEKSEIFDDQFSVERPDGSNFTLKIRSTKLEDSAMYFCASTTRQGRYEQYFGPGTRLTVT.

This clone is a singleton in its sample. V and J are TRBV29-1 and TRBJ2-7; 7 nucleotides line up with TRBD1. CDR1 and CDR2 from the germline V gene are SQVTM and ANQGSEA. V was pared by 4 bases and J by 3 bases, with 6 bases of the junction left unmatched. The CDR3 is 13 amino acids. The CDR3 reads CSVGTGDLYEQYF. The CDR3 DNA follows: TGCAGCGTTGGGACAGGTGATCTCTACGAGCAGTACTTC.

This chain joins TRBV9 and TRBJ1-2; D is possibly TRBD1 (5 bases). The CDR3 runs 15 residues. V lost 1 base to trimming and J lost 5 bases, with 15 bases between them. Per the germline V gene, CDR1 is SGDLS and CDR2 is YYNGEE. The CDR3 bases are TGTGCCAGCAGCGTATCCCAGCAGGGAGGGTATGGCTACACCTTC. This translates into CASSVSQQGGYGYTF.

This clone was picked up one time. This sequence joins TRBV9 and TRBJ2-1, with D maybe TRBD2 (7 bases). The V and J ends lost 0 bases and 8 bases respectively, with 15 bases between them. From germline, CDR1 is SGDLS and CDR2 YYNGEE. The CDR3 loop spans 15 amino acids. The CDR3 DNA follows: TGTGCCAGCAGCGTAGGAGGGGGGGTCCTCGATGAGCAGTTCTTC. This codes for CASSVGGGVLDEQFF.

The chain employs TRBV6-6 and TRBJ1-6, with D perhaps TRBD1 (6 bases). CDR3 size: 16 residues. Germline values: CDR1 MNHNY, CDR2 SVGAGI (reference sequence). V was clipped by 0 bases and J by 10 bases, with 16 bases between them. In nucleotides, the CDR3 is TGTGCCAGCAGTTACTCGGCAGGGGCGGTTGGATCACCCCTCCACTTT. It yields the protein CASSYSAGAVGSPLHF.

This chain uses TRBV4-1 with TRBJ1-5, with 8 bases fitting TRBD1. Trimming took 1 base from V and 6 from J; bases not matched to a gene: 5. CDR3 size: 15 residues. The germline V gene has CDR1 MGHRA and CDR2 YSYEKL. The CDR3 region has the DNA TGCGCCAGCAGCCAAGGGACAGGGCCCCGTCAGCCCCAGCATTTT. Its protein is CASSQGTGPRQPQHF.